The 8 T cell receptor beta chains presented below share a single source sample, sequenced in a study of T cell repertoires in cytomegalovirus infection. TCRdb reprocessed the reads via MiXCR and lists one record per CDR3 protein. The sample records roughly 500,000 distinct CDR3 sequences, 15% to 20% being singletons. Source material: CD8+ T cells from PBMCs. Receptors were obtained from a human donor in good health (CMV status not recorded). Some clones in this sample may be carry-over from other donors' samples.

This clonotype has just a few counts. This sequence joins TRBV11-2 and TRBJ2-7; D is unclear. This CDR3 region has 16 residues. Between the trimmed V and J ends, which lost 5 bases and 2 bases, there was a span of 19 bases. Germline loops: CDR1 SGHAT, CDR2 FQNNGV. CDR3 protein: CASSPQRRGAPYEQYF. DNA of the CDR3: TGTGCCAGCAGCCCACAAAGACGCGGAGCCCCCTACGAGCAGTACTTC.

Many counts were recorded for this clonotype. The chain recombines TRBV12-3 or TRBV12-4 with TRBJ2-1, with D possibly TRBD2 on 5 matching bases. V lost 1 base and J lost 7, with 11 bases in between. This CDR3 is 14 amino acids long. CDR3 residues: CASSLDVRGNEQFF. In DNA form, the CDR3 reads TGTGCCAGCAGTTTAGATGTCCGCGGGAATGAGCAGTTCTTC.

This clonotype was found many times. The CDR3 DNA sequence: TGTGCTAGTGGTTTGGTAATGCTGGGGCAGTTCTTC. Its translation: CASGLVMLGQFF. The gene calls are TRBV12-5 and TRBJ2-1; no reliable D call. The CDR3 runs to 12 residues. Trimming stripped 0 bases from V and 12 bases from J, with 9 bases between. CDR1 and CDR2 from the germline V gene are LGHNT and FRNRAP.

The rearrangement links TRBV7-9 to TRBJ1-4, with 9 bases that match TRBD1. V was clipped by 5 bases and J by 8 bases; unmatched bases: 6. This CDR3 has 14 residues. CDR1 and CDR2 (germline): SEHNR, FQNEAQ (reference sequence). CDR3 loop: CASSRPDRGEKLFF. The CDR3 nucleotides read TGTGCCAGCAGCCGACCGGACAGGGGAGAAAAACTGTTTTTT. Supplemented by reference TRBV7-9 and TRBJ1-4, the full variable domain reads DTGVSQNPRHKITKRGQNVTFRCDPISEHNRLYWYRQTLGQGPEFLTYFQNEAQLEKSRLLSDRFSAERPKGSFSTLEIQRTEQGDSAMYLCASSRPDRGEKLFFGSGTQLSVL.

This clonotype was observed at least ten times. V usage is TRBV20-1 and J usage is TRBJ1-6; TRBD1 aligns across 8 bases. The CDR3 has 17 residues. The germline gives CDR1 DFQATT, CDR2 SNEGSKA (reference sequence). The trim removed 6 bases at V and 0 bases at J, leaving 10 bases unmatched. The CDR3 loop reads CSAKPTGVVSYNSPLHF. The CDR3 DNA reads TGCAGTGCCAAACCGACAGGGGTCGTCTCCTATAATTCACCCCTCCACTTT.

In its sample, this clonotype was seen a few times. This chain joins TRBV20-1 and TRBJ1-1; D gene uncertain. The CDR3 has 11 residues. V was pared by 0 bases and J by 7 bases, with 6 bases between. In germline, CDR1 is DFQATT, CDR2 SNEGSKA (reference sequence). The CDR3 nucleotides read TGCAGTGCTAGAGACCGGGTTGAAGCTTTCTTT. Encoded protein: CSARDRVEAFF.

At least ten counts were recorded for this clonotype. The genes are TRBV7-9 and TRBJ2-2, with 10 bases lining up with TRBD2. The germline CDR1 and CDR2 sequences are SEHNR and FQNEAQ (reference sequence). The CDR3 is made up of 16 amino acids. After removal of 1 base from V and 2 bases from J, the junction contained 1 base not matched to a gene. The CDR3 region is CASSLGTSGNTGELFF. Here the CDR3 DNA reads TGTGCCAGCAGCTTAGGGACTAGCGGCAACACCGGGGAGCTGTTTTTT.

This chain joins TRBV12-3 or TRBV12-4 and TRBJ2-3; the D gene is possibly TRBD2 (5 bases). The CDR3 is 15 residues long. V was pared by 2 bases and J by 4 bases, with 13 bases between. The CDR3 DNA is TGTGCCAGCAGTTTATCTAGCACCGTCGCAGATACGCAGTATTTT. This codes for CASSLSSTVADTQYF.